Presented here are 11 T cell receptor beta chains from one specimen sequenced in a study of OX40 agonist ivuxolimab in advanced cancers. Libraries were prepared by immunoSEQ multiplex PCR; TCRdb keeps only in-frame clonotypes and omits some of them. The table shows fewer than 75,000 clones, with 70% to 90% occurring only once. Sequenced here: CD4+ or CD8+ T cells sorted from blood, sampled in a trial of the OX40 agonist ivuxolimab. The receptors stem from an adult with an advanced solid tumor such as melanoma, head and neck, liver or kidney cancer.

In this sample, this clone turned up once. This sequence joins TRBV7-8 and TRBJ2-7; the match to TRBD2 covers 11 bases. The germline V gene encodes CDR1 SGHVS and CDR2 FQNEAQ. This CDR3 is 16 amino acids long. Germline trimming cut 0 bases from V and 3 bases from J; bases unmatched to any gene: 4. The CDR3 sequence: CASSLAPLAGGYEQYF. CDR3 sequence (DNA): TGTGCCAGCAGCTTAGCTCCTCTAGCGGGAGGCTACGAGCAGTACTTC. Based on the CDR3 plus reference TRBV7-8 and TRBJ2-7, the full variable domain is GAGVSQSPRYKVAKRGQDVALRCDPISGHVSLFWYQQALGQGPEFLTYFQNEAQLDKSGLPSDRFFAERPEGSVSTLKIQRTQQEDSAVYLCASSLAPLAGGYEQYFGPGTRLTVT.

The J gene is TRBJ2-1, the V gene TRBV18; 11 bases line up with TRBD1. This CDR3 comprises 14 residues. The junction had 1 base not matched to a gene; V was cut back by 1 base and J by 8 bases. Germline assignment: CDR1 KGHSH and CDR2 LQKENI. Written as DNA, the CDR3 is TGTGCCAGCTCACCACGGACAGGGGGCGATGAGCAGTTCTTC. It specifies CASSPRTGGDEQFF.

The chain uses TRBV7-2 and TRBJ2-1; D is unclear. V was shortened by 1 base and J by 5 bases, with 6 bases between the two germline ends. Germline-derived CDR1 and CDR2 are SGHTA and FQGNSA. The CDR3 extends over 13 amino acids. CDR3 region: CASSLEGNNEQFF. CDR3 sequence (DNA): TGTGCCAGCAGCTTAGAAGGGAACAATGAGCAGTTCTTC.

This clone was seen only a few times. The chain is built from TRBV7-7 and TRBJ2-1; a possible D gene is TRBD2 (6 bases). Per germline, CDR1 SSHAT and CDR2 FNYEAQ (reference sequence). The CDR3 covers 13 residues. V was pared by 5 bases and J by 5 bases, with 10 bases between. CDR3 sequence reads: CASSPSGDNEQFF. CDR3 nucleotides: TGTGCCAGCAGCCCCTCGGGGGACAATGAGCAGTTCTTC.

The chain carries TRBV6-1 and TRBJ1-1; a weak D match, TRBD1 (5 bases). V lost 1 base to trimming and J lost 10 bases, with 10 bases between them. The CDR3 runs 12 residues. From germline, CDR1 is MNHNS and CDR2 SASEGT. The CDR3 DNA follows: TGTGCCAGCAGTGAAGGGATAAGGGGAGCTTTCTTT. Translating it yields CASSEGIRGAFF.

CDR3 DNA: TGCGCCAGCAGCCAAGAAGGGAGCTCTGGGGCCAACGTCCTGACTTTC. Its protein product is CASSQEGSSGANVLTF. V and J are TRBV4-3 and TRBJ2-6, with D possibly being TRBD2 (5 bases). Trimming removed 0 bases from V and 0 bases from J, with 6 bases in between. This CDR3 is 16 amino acids long. The germline V gene encodes CDR1 LGHNA and CDR2 YSLEER.

The rearrangement uses TRBV28 and TRBJ2-5; D call uncertain. The DNA end is more similar to TRBJ2-7, so the J call may be wrong. Per the germline V gene, CDR1 is MDHEN and CDR2 is SYDVKM. The CDR3 is made up of 14 amino acids. In nucleotides, the CDR3 is TGTGCCAGCAGTCAGAAGTCCGGCTCCTACGAGCAGTACTTC. Its translation is CASSQKSGSYEQYF.

V and J are TRBV7-9 and TRBJ1-2; no firm D call. The V gene's germline CDR1 is SEHNR and CDR2 FQNEAQ (reference sequence). The CDR3 contains 14 residues. With 5 bases removed from V and 4 bases from J, the gap between germline ends came to 14 bases. As DNA, the CDR3 is TGTGCCAGCAGCCCGGCACTGGACGTCTATGGCTACACCTTC. Translation gives CASSPALDVYGYTF.

The chain has TRBV14 and TRBJ2-2, with TRBD1 identical over 7 bases. V dropped 3 bases and J dropped 4; count of bases not matched to a gene: 17. CDR1 is SGHDN and CDR2 is FVKESK in the germline V gene. This CDR3 has 19 residues. CDR3 sequence: CASSQSLGTAHLFTGELFF. The CDR3 DNA reads as TGTGCCAGCAGCCAGTCCTTAGGGACAGCACATCTTTTCACCGGGGAGCTGTTTTTT.

This sequence joins TRBV19 and TRBJ2-1; TRBD2 matches 9 bases. The CDR3 runs 14 residues. The V segment lost 10 bases and the J segment 5 bases; nucleotides outside the gene matches: 9. The germline V gene encodes CDR1 LNHDA and CDR2 SQIVND (reference sequence). Here the CDR3 DNA reads TGTGCCACGAAGGAGCTAGCGGGGAACAATGAGCAGTTCTTC. This encodes CATKELAGNNEQFF. Filled out from reference TRBV19 and TRBJ2-1, the complete variable domain reads DGGITQSPKYLFRKEGQNVTLSCEQNLNHDAMYWYRQDPGQGLRLIYYSQIVNDFQKGDIAEGYSVSREKKESFPLTVTSAQKNPTAFYLCATKELAGNNEQFFGPGTRLTVL.

This chain connects TRBV28 to TRBJ2-1; the match to TRBD2 covers 14 bases. The CDR3 has 14 amino acids. The V segment lost 5 bases and the J segment 15 bases; nucleotides outside the gene matches: 9. Germline-derived CDR1 and CDR2 are MDHEN and SYDVKM. CDR3: CASSQGTSGRRLFF. CDR3 DNA sequence: TGTGCCAGCAGTCAGGGGACTAGCGGGAGAAGGCTGTTCTTC. The variable domain in full, completed from reference TRBV28 and TRBJ2-1, reads DVKVTQSSRYLVKRTGEKVFLECVQDMDHENMFWYRQDPGLGLRLIYFSYDVKMKEKGDIPEGYSVSREKKERFSLILESASTNQTSMYLCASSQGTSGRRLFFGPGTRLTVL.